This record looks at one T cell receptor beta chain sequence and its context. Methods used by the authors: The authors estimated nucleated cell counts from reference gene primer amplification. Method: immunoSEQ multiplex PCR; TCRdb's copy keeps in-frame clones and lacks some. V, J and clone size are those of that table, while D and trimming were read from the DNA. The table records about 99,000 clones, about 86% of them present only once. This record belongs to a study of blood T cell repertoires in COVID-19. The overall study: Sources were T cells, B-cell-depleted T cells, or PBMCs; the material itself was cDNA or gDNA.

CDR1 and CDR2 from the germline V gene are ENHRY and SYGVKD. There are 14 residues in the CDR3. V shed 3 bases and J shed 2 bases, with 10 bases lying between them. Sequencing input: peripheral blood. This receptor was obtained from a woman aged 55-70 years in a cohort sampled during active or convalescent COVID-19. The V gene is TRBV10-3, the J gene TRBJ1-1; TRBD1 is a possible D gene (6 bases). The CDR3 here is CAISDRTENTEAFF. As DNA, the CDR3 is TGTGCCATCAGTGACAGGACAGAAAACACTGAAGCTTTCTTT.